These 30 T cell receptor beta chains were sequenced from one sample in a study of blood T cell repertoires in COVID-19. Generated by immunoSEQ multiplex PCR, the TCRdb table keeps only in-frame clones and is missing some. The sample consists of some 170,000 clones, over 80% of them appearing once. The specimen sequenced was peripheral blood. The source of these receptors is a woman between 50 and 59 years old with acute or convalescent COVID-19.

The chain combines TRBV19 with TRBJ1-4; a weak D match, TRBD1 (5 bases). Germline values: CDR1 LNHDA, CDR2 SQIVND (reference sequence). V was trimmed by 5 bases and J by 7 bases, leaving 14 bases between them. This CDR3 comprises 14 residues. The CDR3 sequence: CASSEVWRGEKLFF. CDR3 in DNA: TGTGCCAGTAGTGAGGTGTGGAGGGGTGAAAAACTGTTTTTT.

This sequence joins TRBV29-1 and TRBJ1-2; D unclear. Germline CDR1 and CDR2: SQVTM and ANQGSEA. This CDR3 is built from 15 residues. Trimming removed 2 bases from V and 2 bases from J, with 15 bases in between. CDR3 loop: CSVEFSGEVNYGYTF. Written as DNA, the CDR3 is TGCAGCGTTGAATTCTCTGGGGAGGTAAACTATGGCTACACCTTC.

This chain uses TRBV5-1 with TRBJ1-1; no clear D gene. CDR1 is SGHRS, CDR2 YFSETQ, per germline. The V gene lost 7 bases and the J gene lost 4 bases, with 11 bases spanning the gap. The CDR3 runs to 12 residues. DNA of the CDR3: TGCGCCAGCGACTGCTTGAGCACTGAAGCTTTCTTT. The encoded protein is CASDCLSTEAFF.

The chain couples TRBV19 to TRBJ1-1; D remains ambiguous. This CDR3 has 12 amino acids. The ends were cut back, 3 bases at V and 4 bases at J, with 6 bases in the middle. CDR1 is LNHDA and CDR2 is SQIVND in the germline V gene (reference sequence). CDR3 in amino acids: CASSIHSTEAFF. DNA of the CDR3: TGTGCCAGTAGTATCCATTCCACTGAAGCTTTCTTT.

This sequence joins TRBV7-9 and TRBJ1-1; D call uncertain. CDR3 length equals 14 residues. Germline V lookup: CDR1 SEHNR, CDR2 FQNEAQ (reference sequence). Between the trimmed V and J ends, which lost 5 bases and 3 bases, there was a span of 13 bases. The DNA of the CDR3 is TGTGCCAGCAGCCCCCCGACCGGGGACACTGAAGCTTTCTTT. It yields the protein CASSPPTGDTEAFF.

Regarding this clone: Different DNA sequences within this sample yield the same CDR3. The J gene is TRBJ1-1, the V gene TRBV30; D unresolved. Germline CDR1 and CDR2: GTSNPN and SVGIG (reference sequence). This CDR3 region has 11 residues. The V gene lost 3 bases and the J gene lost 8 bases, with 10 bases spanning the gap. The CDR3 DNA sequence: TGTGCCTGGAGCGTAAGCTCGGAAGCTTTCTTT. Amino acids: CAWSVSSEAFF.

V usage is TRBV4-3 and J usage is TRBJ1-5; tentative D call: TRBD1 (5 bases). V was trimmed by 1 base and J by 5 bases, leaving 9 bases between them. Germline CDR1 and CDR2: LGHNA and YSLEER. The CDR3 loop spans 14 amino acids. The DNA for the CDR3 is TGCGCCAGCAGCCAAGTTTTAGGGGATCAGCCCCAGCATTTT. This encodes CASSQVLGDQPQHF.

This clone was seen a single time. V and J are TRBV19 and TRBJ1-1; no clear D gene. V dropped 4 bases and J dropped 1 base, with 10 bases sitting between them. Germline V CDR1 and CDR2: LNHDA, SQIVND (reference sequence). CDR3 length: 14 residues. The CDR3 loop reads CASSKVGGNTEAFF. CDR3 nucleotide sequence: TGTGCCAGTAGTAAGGTAGGCGGGAACACTGAAGCTTTCTTT.

The chain couples TRBV6-2 or TRBV6-3 to TRBJ2-3, with D tentatively TRBD2 (5 bases). V lost 5 bases and J 1 base, leaving 10 bases between the germline ends. Germline assignment: CDR1 MNHEY and CDR2 SVGEGT. The CDR3 extends over 14 amino acids. As DNA, the CDR3 is TGTGCCAGCAGTATAGCGTTGGGCACAGATACGCAGTATTTT. It yields the protein CASSIALGTDTQYF.

The chain recombines TRBV19 with TRBJ1-5; the match to TRBD1 covers 7 bases. This CDR3 has 15 amino acids. Trimming removed 11 bases from V and 1 base from J; junction bases left unmatched: 11. CDR1 and CDR2 from the germline V gene are LNHDA and SQIVND (reference sequence). The CDR3 region has the DNA TGTGCCTCTCCGAGAGGGGACAGAAGCAATCAGCCCCAGCATTTT. Encoded protein: CASPRGDRSNQPQHF.

The chain employs TRBV9 and TRBJ2-3; D is ambiguous. Germline-derived CDR1 and CDR2 are SGDLS and YYNGEE. V lost 4 bases and J 3 bases, leaving 15 bases between the germline ends. This CDR3 has 15 amino acids. In DNA, the CDR3 is TGTGCCAGCAGCTCCTATAGTTCCGGTACAGATACGCAGTATTTT. It translates to CASSSYSSGTDTQYF.

V and J are TRBV4-1 and TRBJ1-1; 7 bases agree with TRBD1. The CDR3 is made up of 18 amino acids. The germline CDR1 and CDR2 sequences are MGHRA and YSYEKL. V shed 0 bases, J shed 1 base, and the junction held 11 bases outside the gene matches. The CDR3 coding sequence is TGCGCCAGCAGCCAAGACGGAGTCGACAGGGCGAGGAACACTGAAGCTTTCTTT. Translation: CASSQDGVDRARNTEAFF.

The chain has TRBV10-1 and TRBJ2-1; 11 nucleotides align to TRBD2. The CDR3 sequence is 13 residues long. V was clipped by 4 bases and J by 10 bases; unmatched bases: 3. Germline CDR1 and CDR2: WNHNN and SYGVQD (reference sequence). Here the CDR3 DNA reads TGCGCCAGCAGTGCCTTAGCGGGAGGGGAGCAGTTCTTC. Translated, it gives CASSALAGGEQFF.

This clone was recorded only once. The chain is built from TRBV13 and TRBJ2-1; weak D call: TRBD2 (5 bases). The germline V gene has CDR1 PRHDT and CDR2 FYEKMQ (reference sequence). There are 15 residues in the CDR3. Trimming stripped 3 bases from V and 6 bases from J, with 15 bases between. The CDR3 loop reads CASSFRSRGINEQFF. In DNA, the CDR3 is TGTGCCAGCAGCTTCAGGTCCAGAGGGATCAATGAGCAGTTCTTC.

The chain recombines TRBV5-1 with TRBJ1-2, with D maybe TRBD1 (5 bases). The CDR3 length is 15 residues. Between the trimmed V and J ends, which lost 0 bases and 4 bases, there was a span of 13 bases. Germline V gene data show CDR1 as SGHRS and CDR2 as YFSETQ. The CDR3 reads CASSLAQGLAYGYTF. In DNA form, the CDR3 reads TGCGCCAGCAGCTTGGCCCAGGGCTTGGCCTATGGCTACACCTTC.

The chain joins TRBV7-2 to TRBJ1-5; possible D gene TRBD1, 6 bases. CDR1 and CDR2 from the germline V gene are SGHTA and FQGNSA. Between the trimmed V and J ends, which lost 7 bases and 8 bases, there was a span of 21 bases. The CDR3 spans 15 residues. This chain's CDR3 is CASTPGTTRGEPQHF. CDR3 nucleotides: TGTGCCAGCACCCCCGGGACAACCAGGGGAGAGCCCCAGCATTTT.

This clone came up once. The chain is built from TRBV29-1 and TRBJ2-6, with D hard to call. This CDR3 is built from 13 residues. V was shortened by 3 bases and J by 3 bases, with 6 bases between the two germline ends. From germline, CDR1 is SQVTM and CDR2 ANQGSEA. The CDR3 sequence is CSVDPGGANVLTF. CDR3 nucleotides: TGCAGCGTTGACCCAGGTGGGGCCAACGTCCTGACTTTC.

A word on this clone: This same CDR3 is encoded by further DNA sequences in the sample. This chain connects TRBV29-1 to TRBJ2-3; possibly TRBD1 for D (5 bases). The CDR3 runs 14 residues. Looked up from germline, CDR1 is SQVTM and CDR2 is ANQGSEA. The ends were cut back, 1 base at V and 1 base at J, with 9 bases in the middle. The chain's CDR3 is CSVEGGRGTDTQYF. The CDR3 DNA sequence: TGCAGCGTTGAAGGGGGCCGGGGCACAGATACGCAGTATTTT.

The chain recombines TRBV7-9 with TRBJ2-3; 8 nucleotides agree with TRBD1. CDR1 and CDR2 from the germline V gene are SEHNR and FQNEAQ (reference sequence). CDR3 size: 15 residues. V dropped 1 base and J dropped 1; count of bases not matched to a gene: 1. The CDR3 region has the DNA TGTGCCAGCAGCTTAGTGGGACAGGGCACAGATACGCAGTATTTT. It translates to CASSLVGQGTDTQYF.

This chain joins TRBV10-2 and TRBJ1-1; maybe TRBD1 (6 bases). This CDR3 comprises 13 residues. V lost 10 bases and J lost 0, with 12 bases in between. The germline CDR1 and CDR2 sequences are WSHSY and SAAADI. Here the CDR3 reads CATRWGLNTEAFF. CDR3 bases: TGCGCCACCCGCTGGGGGCTGAACACTGAAGCTTTCTTT.

The V gene is TRBV5-1, the J gene TRBJ2-5, with a tentative D call TRBD1 (6 bases). This CDR3 region has 15 residues. Germline V gene sequence: CDR1 SGHRS, CDR2 YFSETQ. Trimming pared 4 bases from V and 2 bases from J, leaving 15 bases between. The CDR3 DNA sequence: TGCGCCAGCAGCCTGGGTCCAAGGGGGCAAGAGACCCAGTACTTC. The encoded protein is CASSLGPRGQETQYF.

This clone was found once. The chain employs TRBV15 and TRBJ1-2; D call uncertain. Germline assignment: CDR1 LNHNV and CDR2 YYDKDF (reference sequence). This CDR3 is built from 11 residues. Between the trimmed V and J ends, which lost 5 bases and 4 bases, there was a span of 5 bases. The CDR3 loop is CATSRGYGYTF. In DNA form, the CDR3 reads TGTGCCACCAGCCGGGGCTATGGCTACACCTTC.

V is TRBV5-6 and J is TRBJ1-2, with D possibly TRBD1 on 6 matching bases. This CDR3 is 13 amino acids long. Germline assignment: CDR1 SGHDT and CDR2 YYEEEE. The V gene lost 4 bases and the J gene lost 5 bases, with 12 bases spanning the gap. The CDR3 is CASSPQGPYGYTF. For the CDR3, the DNA is TGTGCCAGCAGCCCTCAGGGGCCTTATGGCTACACCTTC.

In its sample, this clone was seen a few times. The chain carries TRBV7-2 and TRBJ1-1; D is ambiguous. This CDR3 region has 15 residues. The germline CDR1 and CDR2 sequences are SGHTA and FQGNSA. Trimming stripped 3 bases from V and 4 bases from J, with 15 bases between. The CDR3 nucleotides are TGTGCCAGCAGCTTGGCCGGGGTTTTCGGCACTGAAGCTTTCTTT. This gives the protein CASSLAGVFGTEAFF. Filled out from reference TRBV7-2 and TRBJ1-1, the complete variable domain reads GAGVSQSPSNKVTEKGKDVELRCDPISGHTALYWYRQSLGQGLEFLIYFQGNSAPDKSGLPSDRFSAERTGGSVSTLTIQRTQQEDSAVYLCASSLAGVFGTEAFFGQGTRLTVV.

The rearrangement uses TRBV2 and TRBJ1-1, with TRBD1 as a possible D gene (6 bases). The CDR3 runs 14 residues. V lost 2 bases to trimming and J lost 2 bases, with 9 bases between them. Germline CDR1 SNHLY, CDR2 FYNNEI. CDR3 sequence: CASSESTGNTEAFF. The DNA for the CDR3 is TGTGCCAGCAGTGAATCGACAGGAAACACTGAAGCTTTCTTT.

This clone has only a few counts. The rearrangement joins TRBV27 to TRBJ1-2; 9 bases match TRBD1. The germline CDR1 and CDR2 sequences are MNHEY and SMNVEV (reference sequence). The CDR3 extends over 16 amino acids. The trim removed 6 bases at V and 8 bases at J, leaving 16 bases unmatched. The CDR3 nucleotides are TGTGCCAGCAGAAAATCAGGGACACAGGGGGCTTCGGGCTACACCTTC. Amino acid sequence: CASRKSGTQGASGYTF.

The V and J genes are TRBV5-1 and TRBJ1-1; 7 bases align to TRBD1. V dropped 3 bases and J dropped 11; count of bases not matched to a gene: 7. The CDR3 has 12 residues. The V gene's germline CDR1 is SGHRS and CDR2 YFSETQ. The DNA of the CDR3 is TGCGCCAGCAGCTGGGCAGGGGGTGAGGCTTTCTTT. Translated: CASSWAGGEAFF.

The rearrangement joins TRBV30 to TRBJ1-1; no definite D call. From germline, CDR1 is GTSNPN and CDR2 SVGIG (reference sequence). CDR3 size: 15 residues. V lost 1 base and J lost 5, with 17 bases in between. The CDR3 coding sequence is TGTGCCTGGAGTGCGGGTTTGGAATTGAGGACTGAAGCTTTCTTT. This gives the protein CAWSAGLELRTEAFF.

The V and J genes are TRBV6-5 and TRBJ1-1; D is perhaps TRBD1 (6 bases). CDR3 size: 15 residues. With 6 bases removed from V and 4 bases from J, the gap between germline ends came to 18 bases. CDR1 and CDR2 (germline): MNHEY, SVGAGI. DNA of the CDR3: TGTGCCAGCAGCGTCACACAGGGTCTGGGCACTGAAGCTTTCTTT. Its protein product is CASSVTQGLGTEAFF.

In nucleotides, the CDR3 is TGTGCCAGACCTCGGGAGTGTGGGGAGCTGTTTTTT. Its translation: CARPRECGELFF. V is TRBV3-1 (or the pseudogene TRBV3-2) and J is TRBJ2-2; D is perhaps TRBD2 (6 bases). Trimming removed 9 bases from V and 8 bases from J, with 13 bases in between. Germline assignment: CDR1 LGHDT and CDR2 YNNKEL (reference sequence). The CDR3 is 12 amino acids.